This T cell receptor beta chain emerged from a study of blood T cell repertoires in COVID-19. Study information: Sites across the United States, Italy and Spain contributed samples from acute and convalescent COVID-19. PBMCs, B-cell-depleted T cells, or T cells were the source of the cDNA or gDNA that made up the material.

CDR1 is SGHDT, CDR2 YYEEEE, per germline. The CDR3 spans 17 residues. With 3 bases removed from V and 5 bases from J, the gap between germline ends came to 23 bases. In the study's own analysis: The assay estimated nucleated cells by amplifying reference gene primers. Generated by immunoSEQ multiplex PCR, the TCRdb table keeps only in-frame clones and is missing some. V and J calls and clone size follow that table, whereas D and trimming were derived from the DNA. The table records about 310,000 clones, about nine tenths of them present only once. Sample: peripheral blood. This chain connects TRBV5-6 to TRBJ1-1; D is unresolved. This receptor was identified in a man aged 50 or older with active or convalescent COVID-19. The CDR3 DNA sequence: TGTGCCAGCAGCTCTTACAGAGTGAGTATTGAGGGTACTGAAGCTTTCTTT. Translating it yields CASSSYRVSIEGTEAFF.